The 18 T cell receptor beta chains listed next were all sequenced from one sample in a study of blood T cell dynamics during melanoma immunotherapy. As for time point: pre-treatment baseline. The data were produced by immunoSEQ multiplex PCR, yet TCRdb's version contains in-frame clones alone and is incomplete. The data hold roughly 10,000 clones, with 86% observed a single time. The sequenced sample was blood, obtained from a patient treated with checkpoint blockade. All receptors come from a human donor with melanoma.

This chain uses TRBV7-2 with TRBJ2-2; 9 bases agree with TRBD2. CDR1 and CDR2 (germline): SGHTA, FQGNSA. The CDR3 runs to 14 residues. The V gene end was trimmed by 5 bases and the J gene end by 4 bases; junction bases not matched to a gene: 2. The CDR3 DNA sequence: TGTGCCAGCAGCCCACTAGCGGGCACCGGGGAGCTGTTTTTT. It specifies CASSPLAGTGELFF.

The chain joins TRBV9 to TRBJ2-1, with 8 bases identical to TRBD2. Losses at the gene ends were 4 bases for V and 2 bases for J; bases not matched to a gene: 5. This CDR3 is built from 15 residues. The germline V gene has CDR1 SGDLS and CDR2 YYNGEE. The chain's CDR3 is CASSYSGVAYNEQFF. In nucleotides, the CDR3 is TGTGCCAGCAGCTATAGCGGGGTAGCCTACAATGAGCAGTTCTTC. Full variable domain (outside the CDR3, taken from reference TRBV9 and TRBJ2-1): DSGVTQTPKHLITATGQRVTLRCSPRSGDLSVYWYQQSLDQGLQFLIQYYNGEERAKGNILERFSAQQFPDLHSELNLSSLELGDSALYFCASSYSGVAYNEQFFGPGTRLTVL.

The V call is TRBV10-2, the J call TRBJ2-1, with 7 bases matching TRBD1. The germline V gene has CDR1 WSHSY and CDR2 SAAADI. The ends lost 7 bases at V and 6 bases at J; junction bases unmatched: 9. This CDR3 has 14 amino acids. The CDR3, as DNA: TGCGCCAGCATCAGACAGGGCGCGGGCAATGAGCAGTTCTTC. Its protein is CASIRQGAGNEQFF.

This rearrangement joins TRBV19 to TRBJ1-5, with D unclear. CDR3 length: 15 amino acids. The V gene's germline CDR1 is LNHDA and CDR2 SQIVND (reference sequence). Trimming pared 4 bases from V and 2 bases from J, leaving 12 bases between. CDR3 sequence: CASSTQNLGNQPQHF. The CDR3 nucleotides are TGTGCCAGTAGTACGCAGAACTTGGGCAATCAGCCCCAGCATTTT. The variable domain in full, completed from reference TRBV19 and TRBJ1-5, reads DGGITQSPKYLFRKEGQNVTLSCEQNLNHDAMYWYRQDPGQGLRLIYYSQIVNDFQKGDIAEGYSVSREKKESFPLTVTSAQKNPTAFYLCASSTQNLGNQPQHFGDGTRLSIL.

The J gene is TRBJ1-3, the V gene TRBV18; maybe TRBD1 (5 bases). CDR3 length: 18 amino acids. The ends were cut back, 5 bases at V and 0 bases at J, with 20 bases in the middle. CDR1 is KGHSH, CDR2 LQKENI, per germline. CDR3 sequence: CASSARPTATNSGNTIYF. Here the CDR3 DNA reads TGTGCCAGCTCAGCAAGACCGACAGCTACAAACTCTGGAAACACCATATATTTT.

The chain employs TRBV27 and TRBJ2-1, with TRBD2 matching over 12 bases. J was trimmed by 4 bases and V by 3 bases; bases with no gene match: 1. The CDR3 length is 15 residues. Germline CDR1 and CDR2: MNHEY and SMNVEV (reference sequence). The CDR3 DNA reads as TGTGCCAGCAGTTTTCTAGCGGGAGGGTACAATGAGCAGTTCTTC. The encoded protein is CASSFLAGGYNEQFF.

The CDR3 here is CASSDGFEDEQFF. For the CDR3, the DNA is TGTGCCAGCAGTGACGGTTTTGAGGATGAGCAGTTCTTC. This chain uses TRBV6-4 with TRBJ2-1; D is ambiguous. Looked up from germline, CDR1 is MRHNA and CDR2 is SNTAGT. The CDR3 loop spans 13 amino acids. Trimming took off 2 bases at V and 8 bases at J, with 10 bases between the two ends.

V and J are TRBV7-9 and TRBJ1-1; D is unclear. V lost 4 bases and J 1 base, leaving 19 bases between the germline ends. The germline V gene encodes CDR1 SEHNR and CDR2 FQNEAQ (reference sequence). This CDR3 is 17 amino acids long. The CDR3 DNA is TGTGCCAGCAGCTGGCCCCCCCGGGCGCCGTCGAACACTGAAGCTTTCTTT. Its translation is CASSWPPRAPSNTEAFF.

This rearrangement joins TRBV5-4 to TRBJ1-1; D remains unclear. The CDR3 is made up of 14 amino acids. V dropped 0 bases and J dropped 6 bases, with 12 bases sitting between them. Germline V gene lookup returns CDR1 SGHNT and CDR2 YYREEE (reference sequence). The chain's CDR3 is CASSLEILGSEAFF. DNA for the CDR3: TGTGCCAGCAGCTTGGAGATCCTTGGATCTGAAGCTTTCTTT.

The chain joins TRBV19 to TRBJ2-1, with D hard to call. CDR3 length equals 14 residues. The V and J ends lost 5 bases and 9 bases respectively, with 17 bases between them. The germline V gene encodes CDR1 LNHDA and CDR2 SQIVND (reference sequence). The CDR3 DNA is TGTGCCAGTAGTGCGTCGTCTGTTTGGGGTGAGCAGTTCTTC. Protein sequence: CASSASSVWGEQFF.

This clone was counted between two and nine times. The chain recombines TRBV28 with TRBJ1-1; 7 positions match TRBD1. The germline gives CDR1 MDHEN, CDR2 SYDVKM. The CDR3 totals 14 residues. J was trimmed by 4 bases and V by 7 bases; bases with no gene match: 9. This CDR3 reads CASTQLSGGTEAFF. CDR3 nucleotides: TGTGCCAGCACCCAGTTGTCAGGGGGCACTGAAGCTTTCTTT.

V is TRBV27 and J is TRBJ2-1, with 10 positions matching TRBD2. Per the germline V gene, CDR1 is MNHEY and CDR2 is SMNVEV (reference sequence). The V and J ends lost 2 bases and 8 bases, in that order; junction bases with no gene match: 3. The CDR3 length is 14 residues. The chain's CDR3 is CASSLGLAGDEQFF. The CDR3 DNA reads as TGTGCCAGCAGTTTAGGGCTAGCGGGAGATGAGCAGTTCTTC.

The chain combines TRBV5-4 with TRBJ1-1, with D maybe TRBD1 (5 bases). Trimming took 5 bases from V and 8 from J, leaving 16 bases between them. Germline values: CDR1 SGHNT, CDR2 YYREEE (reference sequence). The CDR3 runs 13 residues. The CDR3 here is CASRVSGGREAFF. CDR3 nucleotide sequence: TGTGCCAGCAGGGTAAGCGGGGGGAGAGAAGCTTTCTTT.

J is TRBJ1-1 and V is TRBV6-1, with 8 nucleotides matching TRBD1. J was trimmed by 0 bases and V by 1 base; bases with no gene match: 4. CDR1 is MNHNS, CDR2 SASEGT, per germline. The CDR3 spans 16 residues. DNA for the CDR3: TGTGCCAGCAGTGAAGGGACAGGGTTCATGAACACTGAAGCTTTCTTT. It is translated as CASSEGTGFMNTEAFF.

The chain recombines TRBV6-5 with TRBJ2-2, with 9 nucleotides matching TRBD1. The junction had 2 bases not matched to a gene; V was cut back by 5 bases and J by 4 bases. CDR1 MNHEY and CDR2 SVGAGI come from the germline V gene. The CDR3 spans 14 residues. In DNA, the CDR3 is TGTGCCAGCAGTAGGGACAGGGCCACCGGGGAGCTGTTTTTT. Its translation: CASSRDRATGELFF.

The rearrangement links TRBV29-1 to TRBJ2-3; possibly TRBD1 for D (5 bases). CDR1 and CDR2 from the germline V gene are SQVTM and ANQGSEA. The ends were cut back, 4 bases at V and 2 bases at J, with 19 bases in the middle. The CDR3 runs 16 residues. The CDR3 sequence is CSVAQQVLSTTDTQYF. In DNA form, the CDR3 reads TGCAGCGTTGCCCAACAGGTCCTTTCTACCACAGATACGCAGTATTTT.

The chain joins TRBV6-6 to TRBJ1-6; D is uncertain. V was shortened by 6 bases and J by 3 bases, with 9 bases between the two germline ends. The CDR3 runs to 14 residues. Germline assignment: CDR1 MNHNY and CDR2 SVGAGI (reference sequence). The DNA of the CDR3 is TGTGCCAGCAGCCTCGACGGCTATAATTCACCCCTCCACTTT. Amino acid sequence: CASSLDGYNSPLHF.

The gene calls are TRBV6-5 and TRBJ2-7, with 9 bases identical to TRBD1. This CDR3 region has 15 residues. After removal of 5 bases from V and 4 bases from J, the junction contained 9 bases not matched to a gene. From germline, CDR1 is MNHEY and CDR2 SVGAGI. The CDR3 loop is CASSPKGQGRYEQYF. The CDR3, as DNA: TGTGCCAGCAGTCCAAAAGGACAGGGGAGGTACGAGCAGTACTTC.